A selection of T cell receptor beta chains follows, all from one sample in a study of blood T cell repertoires in COVID-19. The repertoire was sequenced with immunoSEQ multiplex PCR; TCRdb's copy has only in-frame clones and lacks some. Among 18,000 or so clones, about 88% were seen once, and the ten largest hold 8.5% to 10%. The sequenced sample was peripheral blood. The receptors shown here come from a man aged 35-49 years with active COVID-19. Each CDR3 is given with its conserved first and last residue. Fields, in order: V gene, CDR3 length, CDR3 protein.

>TRBV6-5|15
CASSYSSGSGNTIYF
>TRBV5-6|17
CASSWLTGTGTGNTIYF
>TRBV30|14
CAWSLGQGNTEAFF
>TRBV4-1|13
CASSLGTNYEQYF
>TRBV30|15
CAWSAAAGEDDEQYF
>TRBV7-8|20
CASSLRSRLAGGSATGELFF
>TRBV7-9|13
CASSFDRATEQYF
>TRBV5-6|15
CASSFPRVRDYGYTF
>TRBV19|15
CASRTGAMVDTEAFF
>TRBV9|15
CASSVGQAEIYEQYF
>TRBV7-2|15
CASSQGQTTSYEQYF
>TRBV18|15
CASSPNEGTGNTIYF
>TRBV29-1|12
CSVADRADGYTF
>TRBV6-5|13
CASRRQGNTEAFF
>TRBV2|14
CASRQLARVEEQYF
>TRBV7-2|14
CASSWGGSGDEQFF
>TRBV3-1/TRBV3-2|12
CASSQPPGSLHF
>TRBV9|15
CASSPGAGGIYEQYF
>TRBV19|15
CASSIVSGNAYEQYF
>TRBV27|16
CASSLDPGTIQYEQYF
>TRBV6-2/TRBV6-3|17
CASSPLGAGSVNQPQHF
>TRBV6-5|16
CASSYTRTGGVYGYTF
>TRBV15|18
CATSRESNTGTGGNEQYF
>TRBV7-9|15
CASLGLAGATGELFF
>TRBV13|17
CASSSSGLAHPSYEQYF
>TRBV12-5|13
CASGSTGGYEQYF
>TRBV19|16
CASSIGGGTGNYEQYF
>TRBV19|15
CASSIAAGVSYEQYF
>TRBV10-3|14
CAISLDTYPEAQHF
>TRBV6-5|13
CASSQGFGYGYTF
>TRBV18|14
CASSPRQFQETQYF
>TRBV5-1|14
CASSLRTSSYEQYF
>TRBV6-2/TRBV6-3|19
CASSLTSGGTGWDTDTQYF
>TRBV3-1/TRBV3-2|19
CASSQGIAGGPFSHNEQFF
>TRBV18|13
CASSPGTSQPQHF
>TRBV27|16
CASSLYPTGGLTEQYF
>TRBV20-1|11
CSATKADTQYF
>TRBV11-3|14
CASSSRERPYEQYF
>TRBV19|12
CASSTTTGEQYF
>TRBV18|15
CASSPNQGAFFEQYF
>TRBV19|17
CASSIQLAGGPADEQFF
>TRBV12-5|15
CASGLVLGGPDTQYF
>TRBV9|18
CASSAGMGTSGTYNEQFF
>TRBV11-2|15
CASSLEVGLRGEQFF
>TRBV19|15
CASRTLAGGPYEQYF
>TRBV2|15
CASSEYPGSGETQYF
>TRBV30|13
CAWSVGGVYEQYF
>TRBV6-4|15
CASRPGGRTNYGYTF
>TRBV5-3|16
CARSLFREGFNQPQHF
>TRBV7-2|14
CASSLERSSYEQYF
>TRBV6-5|16
CASSFWTSGSKNIQYF
>TRBV6-6|16
CASSYSRVQFNTEAFF
>TRBV4-3|14
CASSQISGDYGYTF
>TRBV6-6|15
CASSPRGERNQPQHF
>TRBV12-5|13
CASGRTEIWPQHF
>TRBV6-5|15
CASSQGYSPSGGYTF
>TRBV25-1|15
CASSDPRDSNEKLFF
>TRBV5-5|14
CASSFSGQGGELFF